The 3 T cell receptor beta chains listed next were all sequenced from one sample in a study of blood T cell repertoires in COVID-19. TCRdb keeps only in-frame clones here, not all; method: immunoSEQ multiplex PCR. The table includes around 190,000 clones, just under 80% detected once. The sequenced sample was peripheral blood. Receptors originate from a man between 65 and 80 years old with active or convalescent COVID-19.

The V gene is TRBV30, the J gene TRBJ1-2, with 10 nucleotides matching TRBD1. CDR3 length: 13 amino acids. The V gene's germline CDR1 is GTSNPN and CDR2 SVGIG (reference sequence). V was clipped by 5 bases and J by 8 bases; unmatched bases: 8. CDR3 DNA: TGTGCCTGGCTACCGGGACAGGGGAGCGGCTACACCTTC. Its protein is CAWLPGQGSGYTF.

This chain uses TRBV12-3 or TRBV12-4 with TRBJ1-4; D gene ambiguous. The CDR3 has 12 residues. Trimming shortened V by 7 bases and J by 6 bases, and 9 bases separated the two germline ends. The CDR3 DNA follows: TGTGCCAGCAAGAGGGCCCATGAAAAACTGTTTTTT. This codes for CASKRAHEKLFF.

The V and J genes are TRBV20-1 and TRBJ2-7; 9 bases match TRBD1. The CDR3 is 13 residues long. Germline CDR1 reads DFQATT; CDR2 reads SNEGSKA (reference sequence). The junction had 5 bases not matched to a gene; V was cut back by 3 bases and J by 5 bases. CDR3 nucleotides: TGCAGTGCTAGTTTCACAGGGGGCGACGAGCAGTACTTC. Residues: CSASFTGGDEQYF.